This section outlines one TCR beta chain sequence together with its context. CDR1 is MDHEN and CDR2 is SYDVKM in the germline V gene. The CDR3 extends over 14 amino acids. V lost 10 bases, J lost 6 bases, and 8 bases stayed unmatched. This entry comes from a study of control samples from healthy donors and cancer patients. Some clones are missing from TCRdb's copy, which holds only in-frame ones; the method was immunoSEQ multiplex PCR. The sample lists around 150,000 clones; approximately 96% were seen once. The receptor's source is a woman aged 25 to 39 in good health. The rearrangement joins TRBV28 to TRBJ2-2, with 10 nucleotides matching TRBD2. Material: blood. CDR3 amino acids: CATLSGGASGELFF. The CDR3 DNA reads as TGTGCCACGCTAAGCGGGGGGGCTTCCGGGGAGCTGTTTTTT.